A selection of T cell receptor beta chains follows, all from one sample in a study of T cell repertoires in cytomegalovirus infection. From the reads, TCRdb called clonotypes with MiXCR, one entry per CDR3 protein. The top ten clones hold about 13% of a sample with 350,000 to 400,000 distinct CDR3 sequences, approximately 35% of them seen once. Antigens for these TCRs are unknown. Sequenced here: cultured PBMCs, sampled from culture after CMV antigen stimulation. The receptors were sampled from a human donor in good health (CMV status not recorded). Some clones in this sample may be carry-over from other donors' samples. Both conserved end residues are trimmed from each CDR3.

J,V,CDR3
TRBJ2-1,TRBV10-3,AIRPGRSSYNEQF
TRBJ2-1,TRBV27,ASSPELAWGYNEQF
TRBJ2-1,TRBV2,ASSQDDNEQF
TRBJ1-5,TRBV28,ASSSQGVGQPQH
TRBJ2-1,TRBV23-1,ASSHPTGAESGTRNYEQF
TRBJ1-6,TRBV5-6,ASSLGTGFNSPLH
TRBJ1-2,TRBV25-1,ASRSLSGSHT
TRBJ2-1,TRBV9,ASSATWTPASNEQF
TRBJ2-3,TRBV19,ASSMVGQRTDTQY
TRBJ2-1,TRBV10-3,AISDKGIYNEQF
TRBJ2-1,TRBV11-2,ASSLSGSWINEQF
TRBJ2-1,TRBV7-2,ASSLVASGRAATIYNEQF
TRBJ2-3,TRBV7-2,ASSRDYRGTDTQY
TRBJ2-3,TRBV12-3/TRBV12-4,ASSLPGAGWTDTQY
TRBJ2-1,TRBV12-3/TRBV12-4,ASSLNLNEQF
TRBJ2-2,TRBV6-1,ASSEDRDTGELF
TRBJ1-2,TRBV25-1,ASTGRGYGYT
TRBJ2-5,TRBV10-3,AISGSQETQY
TRBJ1-5,TRBV19,ASTLTGDQPQH
TRBJ1-3,TRBV6-5,ASRRQGLSGNTIY
TRBJ2-4,TRBV7-8,ASSPGAQLNIQY
TRBJ2-1,TRBV19,ASRPGLARPTEQF
TRBJ1-4,TRBV7-2,ASSPRQGSNEKLF
TRBJ1-2,TRBV12-3/TRBV12-4,ASSFGGSVIYGYT
TRBJ2-2,TRBV27,ASSLGGRTGKLF
TRBJ1-3,TRBV7-2,ASSLGQAGNTIY
TRBJ2-2,TRBV2,ASGRQGPNTGELF
TRBJ1-6,TRBV10-2,ASSDSSPSGGNNSPLH